This T cell receptor beta chain was captured by sequencing in a study of blood T cell repertoires in COVID-19. About the study: The samples span acute and convalescent COVID-19 from the United States, Italy and Spain. PBMCs, B-cell-depleted T cells, or T cells provided the cDNA or gDNA that made up the material.

Sequencing used immunoSEQ multiplex PCR; TCRdb keeps in-frame clones, though not all of them. Found here are some 170,000 clones, around nine tenths of them singletons; the top ten hold 15% to 20%. V shed 0 bases and J shed 5 bases, with 8 bases lying between them. The CDR3 extends over 14 amino acids. Germline V lookup: CDR1 SGDLS, CDR2 YYNGEE. The sample comprised peripheral blood. The rearrangement joins TRBV9 to TRBJ2-2; no clear D gene. The receptor comes from a man aged 55 to 70 with active or convalescent COVID-19. The CDR3 DNA sequence: TGTGCCAGCAGCGTAGGTCGGGTGACCGGGGAGCTGTTTTTT. Translation: CASSVGRVTGELFF.